Each of the 17 T cell receptor beta chains below was sequenced from the same sample in a study of T cell changes during pregnancy in multiple sclerosis. Sequenced by immunoSEQ multiplex PCR; TCRdb stores in-frame clones only, minus some. The table has about 40,000 clones, 75% to 95% seen once. This sample comprised CD4+ T cells from peripheral blood mononuclear cells, obtained in the second trimester of pregnancy. The source is a female donor in good health, enrolled as a control in a pregnancy study.

V usage is TRBV30 and J usage is TRBJ2-3; 8 bases are shared with TRBD1. This CDR3 region has 12 residues. V gave up 3 bases and J gave up 5 bases; unmatched junction bases: 1. Germline V lookup: CDR1 GTSNPN, CDR2 SVGIG (reference sequence). CDR3 nucleotides: TGTGCCTGGAGCGACAGGGGAGATACGCAGTATTTT. Its protein is CAWSDRGDTQYF.

This chain links TRBV15 with TRBJ2-1; 12 bases line up with TRBD2. Germline CDR1 is LNHNV and CDR2 is YYDKDF (reference sequence). The CDR3 has 19 residues. The trim removed 1 base at V and 2 bases at J, leaving 9 bases unmatched. Here the CDR3 DNA reads TGTGCCACCAGCAGAGGCCCCCTAGCGGGAGGGGGGACCTACAATGAGCAGTTCTTC. It translates to CATSRGPLAGGGTYNEQFF.

The chain carries TRBV5-6 and TRBJ2-3; D is perhaps TRBD1 (6 bases). The germline V and J ends were trimmed by 0 bases and 3 bases, with 14 bases remaining between them. Germline CDR1 is SGHDT and CDR2 is YYEEEE. The CDR3 extends over 16 amino acids. CDR3 protein: CASSLGGGGWTDTQYF. The CDR3 DNA reads as TGTGCCAGCAGCTTGGGTGGTGGGGGCTGGACAGATACGCAGTATTTT.

V is TRBV28 and J is TRBJ2-7; D is perhaps TRBD2 (5 bases). This CDR3 spans 15 amino acids. Trimming left V 3 bases short and J 0 bases short, with 12 bases between. CDR1 is MDHEN, CDR2 SYDVKM, per germline. CDR3 amino acids: CASSLLAQSSYEQYF. In nucleotides, the CDR3 is TGTGCCAGCAGTTTGCTAGCCCAGAGCTCCTACGAGCAGTACTTC. Variable domain in full (rest from reference TRBV28 and TRBJ2-7): DVKVTQSSRYLVKRTGEKVFLECVQDMDHENMFWYRQDPGLGLRLIYFSYDVKMKEKGDIPEGYSVSREKKERFSLILESASTNQTSMYLCASSLLAQSSYEQYFGPGTRLTVT.

The genes are TRBV7-2 and TRBJ1-5; 9 bases map to TRBD1. The V segment lost 3 bases and the J segment 6 bases; nucleotides outside the gene matches: 3. This CDR3 is built from 14 residues. Germline loops: CDR1 SGHTA, CDR2 FQGNSA. CDR3 loop: CASSLTGGGQPQHF. The CDR3 DNA is TGTGCCAGCAGCTTGACAGGGGGAGGTCAGCCCCAGCATTTT.

This chain links TRBV5-6 with TRBJ1-2; 7 bases are a match to TRBD1. The CDR3 sequence is 13 residues long. With 2 bases clipped from V and 6 bases from J, the junction kept 4 bases outside the gene matches. Germline V gene lookup returns CDR1 SGHDT and CDR2 YYEEEE. The CDR3 is CASSFGQADGYTF. The CDR3 coding sequence is TGTGCCAGCAGCTTCGGACAGGCGGATGGCTACACCTTC.

The chain has TRBV7-3 and TRBJ2-1; possibly TRBD2 for D (6 bases). Trimming took off 4 bases at V and 4 bases at J, with 11 bases between the two ends. Germline V gene lookup returns CDR1 SGHTA and CDR2 FQGTGA. This CDR3 has 14 residues. The CDR3 here is CASSSGLPYNEQFF. The CDR3 DNA reads as TGTGCCAGCAGCTCGGGACTCCCTTACAATGAGCAGTTCTTC.

The chain uses TRBV18 and TRBJ2-3; D is unresolved. This CDR3 has 13 residues. Trimming shortened V by 8 bases and J by 1 base, and 10 bases separated the two germline ends. Per germline, CDR1 KGHSH and CDR2 LQKENI. CDR3 coding DNA: TGTGCCAGCGCCTACCTCCGCACAGATACGCAGTATTTT. It is translated as CASAYLRTDTQYF.

The genes are TRBV9 and TRBJ2-4, with 8 bases fitting TRBD1. The CDR3 consists of 15 residues. Germline V gene data show CDR1 as SGDLS and CDR2 as YYNGEE. The V and J ends lost 3 bases and 7 bases, in that order; junction bases with no gene match: 9. The CDR3 DNA is TGTGCCAGCAGCGCAGAGGACAGGGTTGGGAACATTCAGTACTTC. Translation: CASSAEDRVGNIQYF.

The chain uses TRBV6-1 and TRBJ1-6; TRBD1 matches 8 bases. There are 18 residues in the CDR3. CDR1 and CDR2 from the germline V gene are MNHNS and SASEGT. V trimming: 2 bases; J trimming: 7 bases; junction bases outside the gene matches: 13. As DNA, the CDR3 is TGTGCCAGCAGTGAAACAACTAACAGGGGGACATTAAATTCACCCCTCCACTTT. Translating gives CASSETTNRGTLNSPLHF.

This clone was observed once. The CDR3 sequence is CALPGLAGAGTQYF. CDR3 DNA: TGTGCCCTGCCGGGACTAGCGGGAGCGGGTACGCAGTATTTT. The rearrangement links TRBV19 to TRBJ2-3, with TRBD2 identical over 14 bases. Trimming cost V 11 bases and J 8 bases; bases outside gene matches: 9. This CDR3 is 14 amino acids long. CDR1 and CDR2 from the germline V gene are LNHDA and SQIVND (reference sequence).

The chain carries TRBV30 and TRBJ2-2; D perhaps matches TRBD2 (5 bases). The CDR3 spans 12 residues. The V end lost 8 bases, the J end lost 6 bases, and 13 bases lay between the germline ends. Germline V lookup: CDR1 GTSNPN, CDR2 SVGIG (reference sequence). CDR3 DNA: TGTGCCCGGTCTTCCGGGGCCGGGGAGCTGTTTTTT. Translated, it gives CARSSGAGELFF.

V usage is TRBV2 and J usage is TRBJ2-3; 7 nucleotides line up with TRBD2. The J segment lost 8 bases and the V segment lost 6 bases, leaving 23 bases of the junction unmatched. Germline CDR1 SNHLY, CDR2 FYNNEI. CDR3 length: 18 residues. The CDR3 DNA is TGTGCCAGCAGATACACTCCTGAGCGACTAGCCGCCACGGGTACGCAGTATTTT. Encoded protein: CASRYTPERLAATGTQYF.

The chain is built from TRBV2 and TRBJ2-7, with D possibly matching TRBD2 (5 bases). Trimming took off 6 bases at V and 2 bases at J, with 8 bases between the two ends. CDR1 SNHLY and CDR2 FYNNEI come from the germline V gene. This CDR3 comprises 12 residues. CDR3 coding DNA: TGTGCCAGCAGCGGACTGACCTACGAGCAGTACTTC. Translation gives CASSGLTYEQYF.

This clone was picked up one time. V gene TRBV28 combines with J gene TRBJ2-7; 8 bases line up with TRBD2. Germline lookup yields CDR1 MDHEN and CDR2 SYDVKM. The CDR3 extends over 16 amino acids. V lost 1 base to trimming and J lost 5 bases; unmatched junction nucleotides: 10. The DNA of the CDR3 is TGTGCCAGCAGTTTATTCCGAGCGGGAGTCCCCCACGAGCAGTACTTC. Residues: CASSLFRAGVPHEQYF.

This clone was detected once. V gene TRBV19 combines with J gene TRBJ1-5; the match to TRBD1 covers 10 bases. Germline assignment: CDR1 LNHDA and CDR2 SQIVND (reference sequence). The CDR3 is 17 residues long. Losses at the gene ends were 7 bases for V and 1 base for J; bases not matched to a gene: 10. The CDR3 region is CASKPPTGQGSNQPQHF. The CDR3 region has the DNA TGTGCCAGTAAACCCCCTACGGGACAGGGGAGCAATCAGCCCCAGCATTTT. Variable domain in full (rest from reference TRBV19 and TRBJ1-5): DGGITQSPKYLFRKEGQNVTLSCEQNLNHDAMYWYRQDPGQGLRLIYYSQIVNDFQKGDIAEGYSVSREKKESFPLTVTSAQKNPTAFYLCASKPPTGQGSNQPQHFGDGTRLSIL.

This chain connects TRBV5-1 to TRBJ1-2; 11 bases match TRBD1. The CDR3 consists of 16 residues. The germline V gene encodes CDR1 SGHRS and CDR2 YFSETQ. J gave up 4 bases and V 4 bases, and 9 bases lay outside the gene matches. The CDR3 coding sequence is TGCGCCAGCAGCCTGGGGGGGACAGGGGGATTCTATGGCTACACCTTC. Translated: CASSLGGTGGFYGYTF.